The 19 T cell receptor beta chains listed next were all sequenced from one sample in a study of CD4 and CD8 cells across lung adenocarcinoma regions. Via MiXCR, TCRdb re-called the PCR reads, giving one row per CDR3 protein. The sample includes fewer than 30,000 distinct CDR3 sequences, roughly half of them seen just once. The sequenced sample consisted of CD8+ T cells from the center of a lung tumor. Every receptor here comes from a male donor with lung adenocarcinoma. The CD4 and CD8 labels of this study may be unreliable.

This clonotype showed up just a few times. The chain is built from TRBV9 and TRBJ2-3, with TRBD2 matching over 10 bases. J gave up 6 bases and V 1 base, and 8 bases lay outside the gene matches. The CDR3 extends over 16 amino acids. The germline V gene has CDR1 SGDLS and CDR2 YYNGEE. CDR3: CASSVTSGDPRDTQYF. CDR3 nucleotides: TGTGCCAGCAGCGTAACTAGCGGGGACCCACGGGATACGCAGTATTTT.

The chain couples TRBV4-2 to TRBJ2-5, with D tentatively TRBD1 (6 bases). The CDR3 is 14 amino acids. V dropped 0 bases and J dropped 5 bases, with 10 bases sitting between them. CDR1 is LGHNA and CDR2 is YNFKEQ in the germline V gene. The CDR3 reads CASSQDQGSETQYF. CDR3 in DNA: TGTGCCAGCAGCCAAGATCAGGGGAGCGAGACCCAGTACTTC.

V and J are TRBV7-2 and TRBJ2-3, with D unresolved. V lost 3 bases and J 3 bases, leaving 7 bases between the germline ends. Germline V gene data show CDR1 as SGHTA and CDR2 as FQGNSA. This CDR3 is built from 13 residues. The CDR3 here is CASSFKATDTQYF. The CDR3 bases are TGTGCCAGCAGCTTTAAAGCAACAGATACGCAGTATTTT.

This clonotype has more than one count but fewer than ten. The rearrangement uses TRBV12-5 and TRBJ2-1; TRBD2 is a possible D gene (5 bases). Trimming removed 0 bases at V and 9 bases at J, with 15 bases between. Germline V gives CDR1 LGHNT, CDR2 FRNRAP. The CDR3 is made up of 15 amino acids. The CDR3 loop is CASGLVLGGPLEQFF. The CDR3 nucleotides read TGTGCTAGTGGTTTGGTACTAGGAGGCCCTCTTGAGCAGTTCTTC.

This clonotype was seen a few times. J is TRBJ2-3 and V is TRBV9, with 8 positions matching TRBD2. Trimming removed 4 bases from V and 2 bases from J; junction bases left unmatched: 9. The germline gives CDR1 SGDLS, CDR2 YYNGEE. The CDR3 length is 16 residues. In nucleotides, the CDR3 is TGTGCCAGCAGCTGGGCCCCGGGGGGGGCCACAGATACGCAGTATTTT. Its translation is CASSWAPGGATDTQYF.

This clonotype came up a few times. The J gene is TRBJ2-1, the V gene TRBV6-1, with TRBD2 identical over 8 bases. This CDR3 has 15 amino acids. The germline V gene encodes CDR1 MNHNS and CDR2 SASEGT. V was pared by 2 bases and J by 9 bases, with 9 bases of the junction left unmatched. The CDR3 DNA reads TGTGCCAGCAGTGAAAGGAGTGGCGGGAGGTCTGAGCAGTTCTTC. Translated, it gives CASSERSGGRSEQFF.

This clonotype came up many times. The gene calls are TRBV7-2 and TRBJ2-7, with D uncertain. V lost 8 bases to trimming and J lost 2 bases, with 10 bases between them. The CDR3 has 12 amino acids. From germline, CDR1 is SGHTA and CDR2 FQGNSA. CDR3 sequence: CASGVNTYEQYF. The CDR3 DNA reads TGTGCCAGCGGGGTAAACACCTACGAGCAGTACTTC.

This clonotype came up many times. The chain couples TRBV11-2 to TRBJ2-1; TRBD2 might be the D (6 bases). With the DNA end fitting TRBJ2-7 better, the J assignment may be wrong. The V gene's germline CDR1 is SGHAT and CDR2 FQNNGV. This CDR3 has 15 amino acids. For the CDR3, the DNA is TGTGCCAGCAGCTTAGAACCAGGGAGGTCCTACGAGCAGTACTTC. Translated, it gives CASSLEPGRSYEQYF.

This clonotype was observed many times. The chain couples TRBV12-3 or TRBV12-4 to TRBJ1-4; possibly TRBD1 for D (5 bases). CDR3 length: 13 amino acids. V dropped 0 bases and J dropped 8 bases, with 7 bases sitting between them. CDR3 in DNA: TGTGCCAGCAGTTTAGCAGGGACCGAAAAACTGTTTTTT. Protein: CASSLAGTEKLFF.

This chain links TRBV20-1 with TRBJ2-3; no reliable D call. Germline V gene data show CDR1 as DFQATT and CDR2 as SNEGSKA (reference sequence). The ends were cut back, 6 bases at V and 2 bases at J, with 18 bases in the middle. The CDR3 contains 15 residues. The CDR3 nucleotides read TGCAGTGCCGCCCCCCCCCGGGCCGCCACAGATACGCAGTATTTT. As protein: CSAAPPRAATDTQYF.

This clonotype was detected only a few times. The chain uses TRBV6-1 and TRBJ1-6; 7 positions match TRBD1. Germline V gene data show CDR1 as MNHNS and CDR2 as SASEGT. J gave up 10 bases and V 6 bases, and 9 bases lay outside the gene matches. This CDR3 has 14 residues. CDR3 protein: CASRGTVPGSPLHF. The CDR3 nucleotides are TGTGCCAGCAGGGGGACAGTCCCAGGGTCACCCCTCCACTTT.

On this clonotype itself: The junction departs from germline at one end; a sequencing error may be responsible. The chain has TRBV10-2 and TRBJ2-3; D is perhaps TRBD1 or TRBD2 (6 bases each). Germline CDR1 reads WSHSY; CDR2 reads SAAADI. The CDR3 covers 16 residues. CDR3 nucleotides: TGCGCCAGCACGGGACACGGGCGAGCGGGCGGAGATACCCAGTATTTC. Amino acid sequence: CASTGHGRAGGDTQYF.

The V and J genes are TRBV10-3 and TRBJ2-3, with D perhaps assigned TRBD1 or TRBD2 (6 bases each). The J call may be mistaken, given a closer DNA end match to TRBJ2-7. From germline, CDR1 is ENHRY and CDR2 SYGVKD. The CDR3 is 17 residues long. CDR3 DNA sequence: TGTGCCATCAGCTATTCCCCCAGGAGGGGGATTACCTACGAGCAGTACTTC. Its translation is CAISYSPRRGITYEQYF.

This clonotype came up a few times. The chain uses TRBV25-1 and TRBJ2-1; 12 nucleotides line up with TRBD2. V lost 5 bases, J lost 9 bases, and 8 bases stayed unmatched. CDR3 length: 15 amino acids. The V gene's germline CDR1 is MGHDK and CDR2 SYGVNS. CDR3 sequence (DNA): TGTGCCAGCAGTTCTAGCGGGGGGGCATTGGGTGAGCAGTTCTTC. This gives the protein CASSSSGGALGEQFF.

This clonotype was counted at least ten times. The chain couples TRBV6-1 to TRBJ2-2, with TRBD2 matching over 14 bases. This CDR3 is built from 18 residues. The J segment lost 1 base and the V segment lost 4 bases, leaving 5 bases of the junction unmatched. CDR1 is MNHNS, CDR2 SASEGT, per germline. Here the CDR3 DNA reads TGTGCCAGCAGTGGGGGACTAGCGGGAGTCGGGAACACCGGGGAGCTGTTTTTT. This gives the protein CASSGGLAGVGNTGELFF.

The chain carries TRBV7-2 and TRBJ2-1; D not certain. V was pared by 6 bases and J by 10 bases, with 16 bases between. Germline CDR1 SGHTA, CDR2 FQGNSA. CDR3 length: 13 residues. The chain's CDR3 is CASSRRSSYEQFF. The CDR3 DNA is TGTGCCAGCAGTAGAAGGAGCTCCTACGAGCAGTTCTTC.

The rearrangement joins TRBV6-1 to TRBJ2-1; no clear D. Germline lookup yields CDR1 MNHNS and CDR2 SASEGT. CDR3 length: 13 amino acids. The germline V and J ends were trimmed by 3 bases and 3 bases, with 6 bases remaining between them. CDR3 sequence reads: CASSEWDYNEQFF. CDR3 DNA sequence: TGTGCCAGCAGTGAGTGGGACTACAATGAGCAGTTCTTC.

This clonotype was observed many times. The chain employs TRBV5-1 and TRBJ2-5; D tentatively fits TRBD1 or TRBD2 (6 bases each). V was trimmed by 4 bases and J by 4 bases, leaving 17 bases between them. Looked up from germline, CDR1 is SGHRS and CDR2 is YFSETQ. This CDR3 contains 15 residues. In nucleotides, the CDR3 is TGCGCCAGCAGCCTTGGCGGAGGGGGTGGAGAGACCCAGTACTTC. Amino acids: CASSLGGGGGETQYF.

V is TRBV6-5 and J is TRBJ2-1; D not certain. The V end lost 9 bases, the J end lost 7 bases, and 10 bases lay between the germline ends. The CDR3 is 11 amino acids. Germline V gene data show CDR1 as MNHEY and CDR2 as SVGAGI. CDR3 DNA sequence: TGTGCCAGTAGGTACGGAAATGAGCAGTTCTTC. Protein sequence: CASRYGNEQFF.